This T cell receptor (beta chain) stems from a study of T cell repertoires in cytomegalovirus infection. With 5 bases clipped from V and 2 bases from J, the junction kept 5 bases outside the gene matches. Germline V gene data show CDR1 as KGHDR and CDR2 as SFDVKD. CDR3 length: 15 amino acids. Remarks on this clonotype: What it binds is unknown.

TCRdb fed the reads into MiXCR, producing one record per CDR3 protein. In the table there are approximately 910,000 distinct CDR3 sequences, more than 25% of which are singletons. The J gene is TRBJ2-1, the V gene TRBV24-1, with TRBD2 matching over 7 bases. The sequences come from cultured CD8+ T cells from PBMCs, collected from culture after CMV antigen stimulation. The source is a human donor in good health (CMV status not recorded). Some clones in this sample may be carry-over from other donors' samples. CDR3 DNA sequence: TGTGCCACCAGTGGCGGGACTACCACCTACAATGAGCAGTTCTTC. Its translation is CATSGGTTTYNEQFF.